The 2 T cell receptor beta chains presented below share a single source sample, sequenced in a study of cytomegalovirus exposure and HLA in healthy donors. Clones were read by immunoSEQ multiplex PCR, and TCRdb kept only the in-frame ones, dropping some. The repertoire holds more than 110,000 clones, roughly 90% seen once, with nearly 3% in the top ten. The sample was PBMCs. These receptors were collected from a man aged 18 to 30 in good health and CMV-seronegative.

CDR3 protein: CASSYDGMNTEAFF. The CDR3 coding sequence is TGTGCCAGCAGTTACGACGGGATGAACACTGAAGCTTTCTTT. The chain joins TRBV6-6 to TRBJ1-1; the D is unclear. The CDR3 totals 14 residues. V was pared by 2 bases and J by 0 bases, with 7 bases between. Per germline, CDR1 MNHNY and CDR2 SVGAGI (reference sequence).

The chain recombines TRBV6-6 with TRBJ2-1; a possible D gene is TRBD1 (5 bases). Germline V gives CDR1 MNHNY, CDR2 SVGAGI (reference sequence). This CDR3 is 13 amino acids long. V lost 5 bases to trimming and J lost 9 bases, with 14 bases between them. CDR3 region: CASSGAVRPEQFF. The CDR3 DNA is TGTGCCAGCAGTGGGGCGGTGCGACCTGAGCAGTTCTTC.